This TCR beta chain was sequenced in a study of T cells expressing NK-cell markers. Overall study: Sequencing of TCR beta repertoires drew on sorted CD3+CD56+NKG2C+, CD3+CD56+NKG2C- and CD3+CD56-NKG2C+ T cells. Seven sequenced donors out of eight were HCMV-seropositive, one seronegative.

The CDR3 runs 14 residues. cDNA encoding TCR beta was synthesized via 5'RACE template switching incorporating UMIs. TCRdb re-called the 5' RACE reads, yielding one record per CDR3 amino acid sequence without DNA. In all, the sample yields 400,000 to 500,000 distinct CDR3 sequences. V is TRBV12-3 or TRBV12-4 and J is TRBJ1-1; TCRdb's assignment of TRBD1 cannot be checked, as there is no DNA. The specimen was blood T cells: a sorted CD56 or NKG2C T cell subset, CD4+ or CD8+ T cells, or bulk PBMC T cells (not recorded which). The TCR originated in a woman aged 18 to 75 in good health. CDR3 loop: CASRSGGHDTEAFF.